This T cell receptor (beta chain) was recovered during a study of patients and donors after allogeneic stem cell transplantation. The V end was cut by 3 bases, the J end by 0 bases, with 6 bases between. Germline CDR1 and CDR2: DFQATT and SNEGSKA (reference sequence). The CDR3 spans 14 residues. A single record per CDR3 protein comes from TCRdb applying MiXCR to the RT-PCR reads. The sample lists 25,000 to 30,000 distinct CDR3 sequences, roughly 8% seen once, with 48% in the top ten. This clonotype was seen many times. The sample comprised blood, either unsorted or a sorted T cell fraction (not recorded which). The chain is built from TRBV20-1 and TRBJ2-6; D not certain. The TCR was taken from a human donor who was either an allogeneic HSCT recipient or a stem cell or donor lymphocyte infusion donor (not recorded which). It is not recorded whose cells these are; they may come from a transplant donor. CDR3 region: CSASEGSGANVLTF. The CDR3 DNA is TGCAGTGCTAGCGAAGGCTCTGGGGCCAACGTCCTGACTTTC.